In its sample, the clone carrying this T cell receptor (beta chain) was seen a few times. Its antigen is undetermined. Each CDR3 protein gets one entry after TCRdb re-called the RT-PCR reads with MiXCR. The sample comprises 650,000 to 800,000 distinct CDR3 sequences, about 18% of which are singletons, and roughly 11% rests with the top ten. This specimen belongs to a study of response to subunit inactivated influenza vaccine. Study findings and constraints: The authors offered the suggestion that each seasonal influenza vaccination recruits few new T cells.

This receptor was obtained from a man aged 50 to 59 who received an inactivated influenza vaccine. This specimen was PBMCs from blood, taken more than 4 days after vaccination.

This CDR3 is CSARPITGSRAGELFF. The CDR3 DNA reads TGCAGTGCTAGGCCGATAACGGGGAGTAGGGCCGGGGAGCTGTTTTTT. The chain combines TRBV20-1 with TRBJ2-2, with a tentative D call TRBD2 (5 bases). This CDR3 spans 16 amino acids. The germline gives CDR1 DFQATT, CDR2 SNEGSKA (reference sequence). Trimming cost V 3 bases and J 6 bases, with 20 bases left between them.